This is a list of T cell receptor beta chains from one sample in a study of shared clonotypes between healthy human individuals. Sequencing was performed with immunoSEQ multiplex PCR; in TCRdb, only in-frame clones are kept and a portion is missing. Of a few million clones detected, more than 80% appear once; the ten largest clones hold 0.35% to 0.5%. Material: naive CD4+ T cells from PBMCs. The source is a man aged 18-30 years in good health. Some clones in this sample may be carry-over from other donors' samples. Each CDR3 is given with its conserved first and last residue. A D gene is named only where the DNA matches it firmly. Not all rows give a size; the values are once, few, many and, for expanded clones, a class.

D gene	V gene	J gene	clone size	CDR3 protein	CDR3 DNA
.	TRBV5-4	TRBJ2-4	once	CASRGKGQGLNIQYF	TGTGCCAGCAGGGGGAAGGGGCAGGGGTTGAACATTCAGTACTTC
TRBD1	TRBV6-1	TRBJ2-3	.	CASRTTGGPDTQYF	TGTGCCAGCAGGACGACAGGGGGTCCAGATACGCAGTATTTT
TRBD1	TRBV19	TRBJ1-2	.	CASQTGVSGYTF	TGTGCCAGCCAGACAGGGGTGAGTGGCTACACCTTC
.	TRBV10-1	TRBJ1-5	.	CASSDARDRQPQHF	TGCGCCAGCAGTGATGCCAGGGATCGTCAGCCCCAGCATTTT
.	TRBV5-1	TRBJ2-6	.	CASSFEGYSGANVLTF	TGCGCCAGCAGCTTTGAGGGTTACTCTGGGGCCAACGTCCTGACTTTC
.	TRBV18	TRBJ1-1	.	CASSVEQGHTEAFF	TGTGCCAGCTCAGTCGAACAGGGACACACTGAAGCTTTCTTT
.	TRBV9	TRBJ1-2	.	CASSVTGQSNYGYTF	TGTGCCAGCAGCGTCACAGGGCAATCTAACTATGGCTACACCTTC
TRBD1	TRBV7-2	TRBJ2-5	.	CASSPRQGVGETQYF	TGTGCCAGCAGCCCCCGACAGGGAGTAGGGGAGACCCAGTACTTC
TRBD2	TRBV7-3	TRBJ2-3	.	CASSPSGGGADTQYF	TGTGCCAGCAGCCCCTCGGGGGGGGGCGCAGATACGCAGTATTTT
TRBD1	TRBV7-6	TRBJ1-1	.	CASSLAGQGITEAFF	TGTGCCAGCAGCTTAGCAGGACAGGGTATCACTGAAGCTTTCTTT
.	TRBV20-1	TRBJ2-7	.	CSARRGSEQYF	TGCAGTGCCCGACGGGGAAGCGAGCAGTACTTC
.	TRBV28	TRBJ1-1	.	CASSSPTGTPTTEAFF	TGTGCCAGCAGTTCTCCGACCGGGACACCCACCACTGAAGCTTTCTTT
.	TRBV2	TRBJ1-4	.	CASVSGRLNEKLFF	TGTGCCAGCGTTTCCGGACGTCTTAATGAAAAACTGTTTTTT
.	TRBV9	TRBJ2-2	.	CASSVTTGSAGELFF	TGTGCCAGCAGCGTAACTACAGGGTCGGCCGGGGAGCTGTTTTTT
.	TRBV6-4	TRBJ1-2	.	CASSGGTGYGYTF	TGTGCCAGCAGTGGGGGGACGGGGTATGGCTACACCTTC
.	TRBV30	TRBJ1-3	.	CAWSQGRSSGNTIYF	TGTGCCTGGAGCCAGGGACGGAGCTCTGGAAACACCATATATTTT
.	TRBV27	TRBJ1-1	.	CASSLYLRQPPMNTEAFF	TGTGCCAGCAGTTTATACCTCAGACAACCGCCGATGAACACTGAAGCTTTCTTT
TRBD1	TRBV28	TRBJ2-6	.	CASSPNPGTGGFSGANVLTF	TGTGCCAGCAGTCCAAATCCCGGGACAGGGGGTTTCTCTGGGGCCAACGTCCTGACTTTC
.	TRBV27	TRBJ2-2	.	CATLELRGTGELFF	TGTGCCACCCTGGAGCTCAGAGGCACCGGGGAGCTGTTTTTT
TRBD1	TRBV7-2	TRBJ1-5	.	CASSSSGQFGRPQHF	TGTGCCAGCAGCTCTTCGGGACAGTTCGGAAGGCCCCAGCATTTT
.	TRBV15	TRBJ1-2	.	CATRGPSPYGYTF	TGTGCCACCAGGGGTCCTAGCCCTTATGGCTACACCTTC
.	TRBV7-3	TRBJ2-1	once	CASSLTGNSYNEQFF	TGTGCCAGCAGCTTAACAGGGAACTCCTACAATGAGCAGTTCTTC
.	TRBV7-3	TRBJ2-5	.	CASSLQFGIQETQYF	TGTGCCAGCAGCTTACAGTTTGGGATCCAAGAGACCCAGTACTTC
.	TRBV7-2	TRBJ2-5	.	CASSLSPSSQYF	TGTGCCAGCAGCTTATCCCCCTCCTCCCAGTACTTC
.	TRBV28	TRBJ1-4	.	CASSLPAISEKLFF	TGTGCCAGCAGTTTACCAGCCATCTCTGAAAAACTGTTTTTT
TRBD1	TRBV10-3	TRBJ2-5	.	CAIRGLRETQYF	TGTGCCATTAGGGGGCTTCGGGAGACCCAGTACTTC
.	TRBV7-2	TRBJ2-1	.	CASIGGRNEQFF	TGTGCCAGTATTGGCGGAAGGAATGAGCAGTTCTTC
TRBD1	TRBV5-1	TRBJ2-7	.	CASSLSGTGLPEQYF	TGCGCCAGCAGCTTGTCCGGGACAGGGCTCCCCGAGCAGTACTTC
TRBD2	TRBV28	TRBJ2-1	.	CASRASGFYNEQFF	TGTGCCAGTCGCGCTAGCGGATTCTACAATGAGCAGTTCTTC
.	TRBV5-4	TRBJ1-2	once	CASSLIFVAGMNGYTF	TGTGCCAGCAGCTTGATTTTCGTGGCAGGGATGAATGGCTACACCTTC
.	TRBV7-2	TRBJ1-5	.	CASSPESVGPQHF	TGTGCCAGCAGCCCCGAGTCCGTTGGGCCCCAGCATTTT
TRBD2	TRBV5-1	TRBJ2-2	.	CASSSGSVTGELFF	TGCGCCAGCAGCAGCGGGAGCGTCACCGGGGAGCTGTTTTTT
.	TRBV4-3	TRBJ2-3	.	CASSQEDRDTQYF	TGCGCCAGCAGCCAAGAGGACAGAGATACGCAGTATTTT
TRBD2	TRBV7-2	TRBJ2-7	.	CASSPRTSGSYEQYF	TGTGCCAGCAGCCCCCGGACTAGCGGGAGCTACGAGCAGTACTTC
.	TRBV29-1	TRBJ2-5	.	CSVDVFGGVASETQYF	TGCAGCGTTGATGTTTTCGGGGGCGTTGCTTCGGAGACCCAGTACTTC